The 3 T cell receptor beta chains below were found in one sample sequenced in a study of spatial heterogeneity in lung cancer. Time point noted: sample taken at primary tumor resection. Whole RNA obtained from tumor, nontumor lung or frozen PBMC underwent sequencing without sorting. TCRdb fed the 5' RACE reads into MiXCR, producing one record per CDR3 protein. The table has 49,000 or so distinct CDR3 sequences, 10% to 15% seen once. Here the sequenced sample was PBMCs, taken at surgery. The receptors derive from a female donor with early-stage non-small cell lung cancer.

This clonotype was seen only a few times. The V call is TRBV5-4, the J call TRBJ2-5; a weak D match, TRBD1 (5 bases). The CDR3 has 15 amino acids. The V and J ends lost 1 base and 2 bases respectively, with 12 bases between them. Germline V gene data show CDR1 as SGHNT and CDR2 as YYREEE (reference sequence). The CDR3 coding sequence is TGTGCCAGCAGCTTGACGGCCAAGGGGCAAGAGACCCAGTACTTC. Protein sequence: CASSLTAKGQETQYF.

This clonotype has ten or more counts. V is TRBV12-3 or TRBV12-4 and J is TRBJ1-1; D is undetermined. The CDR3 length is 12 residues. Trimming cost V 8 bases and J 1 base, with 8 bases left between them. For the CDR3, the DNA is TGTGCCAGCCGCACCAGGAACACTGAAGCTTTCTTT. Translation gives CASRTRNTEAFF.

The J gene is TRBJ1-3, the V gene TRBV6-1, with a weak D call TRBD1 (6 bases). The CDR3 spans 16 residues. Germline loops: CDR1 MNHNS, CDR2 SASEGT. The ends were cut back, 6 bases at V and 0 bases at J, with 15 bases in the middle. As DNA, the CDR3 is TGTGCCAGCAGCTCGACAGGCGCCTCCTCTGGAAACACCATATATTTT. It codes for CASSSTGASSGNTIYF.